Below are 24 T cell receptor beta chains sequenced from a single sample in a study of radiation and T cells in renal cell carcinoma (dated by TCRdb to about 2020). Preparation of the library involved the immunoSEQ multiplex PCR assay. TCRdb retrieved this table from immuneACCESS and kept in-frame rearrangements only. Not all clones are present; in checked studies, unresolved V genes account for under half, and no reason is known for the remainder. This sample lists roughly 100,000 clones; 70% to 85% were detected once. Together, the top ten hold around 5.8% of the sample. The time point tag for this specimen amounts to: baseline pretreatment blood. The treatment or condition label, read with the paper, signifies: 15 Gy SBRT to primary tumor, nephrectomy 4 weeks later. The material sequenced was blood, taken from a patient whose treatment included radiotherapy and nephrectomy. These receptors were taken from a man aged 60-69 years with renal cell carcinoma.

The chain joins TRBV7-2 to TRBJ1-6; 7 bases fit TRBD1. CDR3 size: 16 residues. Germline CDR1 is SGHTA and CDR2 is FQGNSA. The V and J ends lost 2 bases and 9 bases, in that order; junction bases with no gene match: 10. The CDR3: CASSLNSGTAGSPLHF. Here the CDR3 DNA reads TGTGCCAGCAGCTTAAACTCCGGGACAGCCGGTTCACCCCTCCACTTT.

The chain is built from TRBV4-3 and TRBJ2-1, with 10 bases aligning to TRBD1. The V gene end was trimmed by 0 bases and the J gene end by 6 bases; junction bases not matched to a gene: 8. The CDR3 runs 17 residues. From germline, CDR1 is LGHNA and CDR2 YSLEER. The CDR3 region has the DNA TGCGCCAGCAGCCAAGATCGTCGGACAGGGGGGTCCAATGAGCAGTTCTTC. Translating it yields CASSQDRRTGGSNEQFF.

The chain has TRBV10-2 and TRBJ2-7, with a tentative D call TRBD1 (5 bases). The V and J ends lost 2 bases and 0 bases respectively, with 5 bases between them. The CDR3 covers 13 residues. The germline gives CDR1 WSHSY, CDR2 SAAADI. CDR3 loop: CASSEDSSYEQYF. CDR3 in DNA: TGCGCCAGCAGTGAGGACAGCTCCTACGAGCAGTACTTC.

V usage is TRBV28 and J usage is TRBJ1-5; maybe TRBD1 (5 bases). Germline V lookup: CDR1 MDHEN, CDR2 SYDVKM. This CDR3 is 13 amino acids long. Trimming shortened V by 7 bases and J by 9 bases, and 16 bases separated the two germline ends. CDR3 protein: CASKGYSIRPQHF. The CDR3 DNA sequence: TGTGCCAGCAAGGGGTATTCAATCAGGCCCCAGCATTTT.

The chain links TRBV19 to TRBJ2-7; TRBD1 is a possible D gene (6 bases). The CDR3 runs 11 residues. Looked up from germline, CDR1 is LNHDA and CDR2 is SQIVND (reference sequence). The V end was cut by 5 bases, the J end by 6 bases, with 8 bases between. CDR3 DNA sequence: TGTGCCAGTAGTGGGACACGCGAGCAGTACTTC. Translating it yields CASSGTREQYF.

This rearrangement joins TRBV28 to TRBJ2-7; 8 bases are shared with TRBD2. Germline assignment: CDR1 MDHEN and CDR2 SYDVKM. Losses at the gene ends were 5 bases for V and 7 bases for J; bases not matched to a gene: 13. The CDR3 runs to 15 residues. The CDR3 DNA is TGTGCCAGCAGTGACCTTTCGCGGGGGGCTTGGGAGCAGTACTTC. Protein sequence: CASSDLSRGAWEQYF.

This chain links TRBV7-2 with TRBJ2-1, with D possibly being TRBD2 (5 bases). The ends were cut back, 8 bases at V and 9 bases at J, with 11 bases in the middle. CDR1 is SGHTA and CDR2 is FQGNSA in the germline V gene. The CDR3 is made up of 11 amino acids. CDR3: CASGSFSEQFF. The CDR3 DNA reads TGTGCCAGCGGGAGTTTTAGTGAGCAGTTCTTC.

This chain joins TRBV5-1 and TRBJ2-7, with TRBD2 matching over 8 bases. Losses at the gene ends were 3 bases for V and 2 bases for J; bases not matched to a gene: 10. The germline gives CDR1 SGHRS, CDR2 YFSETQ. The CDR3 loop spans 16 amino acids. DNA of the CDR3: TGCGCCAGCAGCTCGGCTCGGGGGGGGAGGACCTACGAGCAGTACTTC. Its translation: CASSSARGGRTYEQYF.

The V call is TRBV10-1, the J call TRBJ2-3; TRBD2 is a possible D gene (6 bases). V was cut by 5 bases and J by 0 bases, with 9 bases left in between. Germline V CDR1 and CDR2: WNHNN, SYGVQD (reference sequence). The CDR3 has 14 residues. In DNA form, the CDR3 reads TGCGCCAGCAGTCGGGACTCTAGCACAGATACGCAGTATTTT. Protein sequence: CASSRDSSTDTQYF.

The chain joins TRBV10-3 to TRBJ2-1, with 11 bases lining up with TRBD2. The CDR3 has 16 residues. J gave up 6 bases and V 10 bases, and 14 bases lay outside the gene matches. Germline loops: CDR1 ENHRY, CDR2 SYGVKD. The CDR3 nucleotides read TGTGCCACCCTGGCCCTCGAGACTAGCGGGATCAATGAGCAGTTCTTC. It is translated as CATLALETSGINEQFF.

V is TRBV19 and J is TRBJ2-1; possibly TRBD2 for D (6 bases). V lost 7 bases, J lost 6 bases, and 13 bases lay in between. The CDR3 totals 13 residues. The germline CDR1 and CDR2 sequences are LNHDA and SQIVND (reference sequence). CDR3 protein: CASIFSGGNEQFF. CDR3 nucleotide sequence: TGTGCCAGTATTTTCTCCGGGGGCAATGAGCAGTTCTTC.

This chain connects TRBV19 to TRBJ2-1, with unresolved D. V lost 0 bases, J lost 0 bases, and 15 bases lay in between. The CDR3 runs 18 residues. The germline V gene has CDR1 LNHDA and CDR2 SQIVND (reference sequence). CDR3 amino acids: CASSIEVSSLASYNEQFF. The CDR3 DNA is TGTGCCAGTAGTATAGAAGTTAGCAGCCTCGCCTCCTACAATGAGCAGTTCTTC.

This rearrangement joins TRBV5-1 to TRBJ2-2; D not resolved. With 3 bases removed from V and 1 base from J, the gap between germline ends came to 13 bases. This CDR3 spans 16 amino acids. Germline V lookup: CDR1 SGHRS, CDR2 YFSETQ. CDR3: CASSSFSSGNTGELFF. In DNA form, the CDR3 reads TGCGCCAGCAGCTCATTCAGCAGTGGGAACACCGGGGAGCTGTTTTTT.

J is TRBJ2-1 and V is TRBV28, with 13 bases matching TRBD2. The germline V gene has CDR1 MDHEN and CDR2 SYDVKM. This CDR3 has 15 residues. The trim removed 4 bases at V and 8 bases at J, leaving 5 bases unmatched. The CDR3 spells CASSSTSGRLDEQFF. CDR3 DNA: TGTGCCAGCAGTTCGACTAGCGGGAGGTTAGATGAGCAGTTCTTC.

The V and J genes are TRBV7-9 and TRBJ2-7; 12 bases are a match to TRBD2. CDR3 length equals 16 residues. V shed 4 bases, J shed 3 bases, and the junction held 7 bases outside the gene matches. The germline gives CDR1 SEHNR, CDR2 FQNEAQ (reference sequence). CDR3 region: CASSYPLAGGGYEQYF. The CDR3 DNA follows: TGTGCCAGCAGCTATCCACTAGCGGGAGGAGGCTACGAGCAGTACTTC. Complete variable domain (other parts from reference TRBV7-9 and TRBJ2-7): DTGVSQNPRHKITKRGQNVTFRCDPISEHNRLYWYRQTLGQGPEFLTYFQNEAQLEKSRLLSDRFSAERPKGSFSTLEIQRTEQGDSAMYLCASSYPLAGGGYEQYFGPGTRLTVT.

V usage is TRBV19 and J usage is TRBJ1-1, with TRBD1 as a possible D gene (5 bases). Germline assignment: CDR1 LNHDA and CDR2 SQIVND (reference sequence). The length of the CDR3 is 16 residues. Trimming took off 6 bases at V and 6 bases at J, with 23 bases between the two ends. DNA for the CDR3: TGTGCCAGTAGCCCCCAGGGCGCGTGGGTTGGGGCTGAAGCTTTCTTT. This gives the protein CASSPQGAWVGAEAFF.

The gene calls are TRBV29-1 and TRBJ2-1; tentative D call: TRBD2 (6 bases). The V gene lost 0 bases and the J gene lost 5 bases, with 17 bases spanning the gap. Per germline, CDR1 SQVTM and CDR2 ANQGSEA. The CDR3 spans 16 residues. The CDR3 reads CSVEDLPSVLDNEQFF. Written as DNA, the CDR3 is TGCAGCGTTGAAGATCTCCCTAGCGTCCTGGACAATGAGCAGTTCTTC.

This chain connects TRBV10-1 to TRBJ2-7; D is ambiguous. Germline lookup yields CDR1 WNHNN and CDR2 SYGVQD (reference sequence). V dropped 5 bases and J dropped 0 bases, with 5 bases sitting between them. The CDR3 spans 12 residues. The CDR3 here is CASSTFSYEQYF. In nucleotides, the CDR3 is TGCGCCAGCAGTACCTTCTCCTACGAGCAGTACTTC.

This chain uses TRBV27 with TRBJ2-7; tentative D call: TRBD2 (5 bases). This CDR3 is 18 amino acids long. V lost 3 bases, J lost 1 base, and 22 bases lay in between. The germline V gene has CDR1 MNHEY and CDR2 SMNVEV (reference sequence). The CDR3 nucleotides are TGTGCCAGCAGTTTCAACGACTACCACCTCCGAGCATCCTACGAGCAGTACTTC. Protein sequence: CASSFNDYHLRASYEQYF.

This clone was detected only once. The chain uses TRBV9 and TRBJ2-7, with D possibly matching TRBD1 (5 bases). The CDR3 consists of 15 residues. The germline gives CDR1 SGDLS, CDR2 YYNGEE. V was cut by 0 bases and J by 0 bases, with 10 bases left in between. The CDR3 protein is CASSVGQTSSYEQYF. CDR3 DNA: TGTGCCAGCAGCGTAGGACAGACCAGCTCCTACGAGCAGTACTTC.

The chain combines TRBV7-9 with TRBJ1-1; no definite D call. The CDR3 covers 15 residues. Deletions cut 3 bases from V and 1 base from J, with 12 bases between. Germline assignment: CDR1 SEHNR and CDR2 FQNEAQ (reference sequence). CDR3 sequence (DNA): TGTGCCAGCAGCTTCCGGATAGGAACGAACACTGAAGCTTTCTTT. Translation gives CASSFRIGTNTEAFF.

The J gene is TRBJ2-7, the V gene TRBV7-6; tentative D call: TRBD1 (6 bases). CDR3 length equals 15 residues. Germline values: CDR1 SGHVS, CDR2 FNYEAQ. The V gene lost 8 bases and the J gene lost 3 bases, with 20 bases spanning the gap. The CDR3 sequence: CASGQGPSSFYEQYF. CDR3 in DNA: TGTGCCAGCGGGCAGGGGCCGAGCAGCTTCTACGAGCAGTACTTC.

The chain recombines TRBV11-3 with TRBJ1-1; D gene unclear. Germline V gives CDR1 SGHNT, CDR2 YENEEA. V was cut by 0 bases and J by 0 bases, with 2 bases left in between. The CDR3 consists of 13 residues. In DNA, the CDR3 is TGTGCCAGCAGCTTAGATCTGAACACTGAAGCTTTCTTT. Translating gives CASSLDLNTEAFF.

CDR3 DNA: TGTGCCAGCAGCCTCCGGATCCCCGGGGATGAGCAGTTCTTC. The encoded protein is CASSLRIPGDEQFF. The chain employs TRBV7-9 and TRBJ2-1, with D possibly TRBD2 on 5 matching bases. Germline values: CDR1 SEHNR, CDR2 FQNEAQ (reference sequence). The V end was cut by 5 bases, the J end by 8 bases, with 16 bases between. The CDR3 sequence is 14 residues long.